This T cell receptor beta chain was observed in a study of blood T cell repertoires in COVID-19. Study background: The United States, Italy and Spain were the sources of the acute and convalescent COVID-19 samples. Sources were T cells, B-cell-depleted T cells, or PBMCs; the material itself was cDNA or gDNA.

As handled by the study authors: Amplification with reference gene primers provided the estimates of nucleated cell counts. Sequencing was performed with immunoSEQ multiplex PCR; in TCRdb, only in-frame clones are kept and a portion is missing. That table furnishes V, J and clone size, whereas the DNA furnished D and trimming. The profile shows hundreds of thousands of clones, 82% of them singletons. This CDR3 has 14 amino acids. V gave up 1 base and J gave up 9 bases, with 16 bases separating them. The germline V gene has CDR1 SGHTA and CDR2 FQGNSA. The clonotype comes from a woman aged 80 or older with acute or convalescent COVID-19. V usage is TRBV7-2 and J usage is TRBJ2-7; no clear D. Sequenced input: peripheral blood. CDR3 DNA: TGTGCCAGCAGCTTAGATTGGGCGACACGCGCGCAGTACTTC. Its translation: CASSLDWATRAQYF.